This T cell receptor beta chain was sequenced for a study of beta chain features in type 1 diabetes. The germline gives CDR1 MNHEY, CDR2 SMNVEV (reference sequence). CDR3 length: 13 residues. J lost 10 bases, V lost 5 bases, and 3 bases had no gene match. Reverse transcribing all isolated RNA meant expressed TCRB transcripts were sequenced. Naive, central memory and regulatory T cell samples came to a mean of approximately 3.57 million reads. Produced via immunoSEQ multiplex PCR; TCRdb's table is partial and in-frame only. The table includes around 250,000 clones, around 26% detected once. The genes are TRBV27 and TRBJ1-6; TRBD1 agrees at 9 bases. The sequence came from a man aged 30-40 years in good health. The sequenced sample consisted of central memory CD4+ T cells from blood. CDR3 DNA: TGTGCCAGCAGTCAGACAGGGGGATCACCCCTCCACTTT. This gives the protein CASSQTGGSPLHF.